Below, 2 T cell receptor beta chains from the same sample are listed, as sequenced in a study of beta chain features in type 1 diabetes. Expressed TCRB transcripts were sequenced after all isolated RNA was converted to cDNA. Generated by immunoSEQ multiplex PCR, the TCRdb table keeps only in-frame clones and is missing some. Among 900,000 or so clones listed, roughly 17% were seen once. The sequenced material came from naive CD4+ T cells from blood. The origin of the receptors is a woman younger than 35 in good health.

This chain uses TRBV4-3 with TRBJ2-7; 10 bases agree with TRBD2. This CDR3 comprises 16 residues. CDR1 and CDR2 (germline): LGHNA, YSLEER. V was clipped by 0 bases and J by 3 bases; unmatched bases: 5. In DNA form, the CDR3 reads TGCGCCAGCAGCCAAGACGTCTGGACTAGCGGCTACGAGCAGTACTTC. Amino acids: CASSQDVWTSGYEQYF.

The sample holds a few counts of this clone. As DNA, the CDR3 is TGTGCCAGCAGCTTATTTAGTTACGAGCAGTACTTC. Translating it yields CASSLFSYEQYF. The J gene is TRBJ2-7, the V gene TRBV11-2; D unclear. The CDR3 runs to 12 residues. V was pared by 2 bases and J by 4 bases, with 6 bases between. From germline, CDR1 is SGHAT and CDR2 FQNNGV.